This T cell receptor beta chain is from a study of cytomegalovirus exposure and HLA in healthy donors. Study background: The study placed over 65% of its 398 genotyped donors in the Caucasian-associated ancestry cluster.

This PCR relied on a set of 60 Vbeta primers and 13 Jbeta primers. Sequencing was performed with immunoSEQ multiplex PCR; in TCRdb, only in-frame clones are kept and a portion is missing. The table shows about 90,000 clones, with roughly 78% occurring only once. In this sample, this clone turned up once. V dropped 4 bases and J dropped 4 bases, with 13 bases sitting between them. Looked up from germline, CDR1 is SNHLY and CDR2 is FYNNEI. CDR3 length: 14 residues. This TCR was sampled from a woman between 40 and 55 years old in good health and CMV-seropositive. The genes are TRBV2 and TRBJ2-5; tentative D call: TRBD1 (6 bases). The sequencing input was PBMCs. In DNA, the CDR3 is TGTGCCAGCAGTGCCGCACAAGGGGGAGAGACCCAGTACTTC. Its protein is CASSAAQGGETQYF.